The 10 T cell receptor beta chains given below trace back to one sample, sequenced in a study of regulatory T cells in long-lasting Graves disease. iRepertoire HTBI primers and Arm-PCR of CDR3 regions built TCR beta libraries. TCRdb fed the multiplex PCR reads into MiXCR, producing one record per CDR3 protein. The sample gives around 460,000 distinct CDR3 sequences, roughly 21% of which show up once; around 7% is in the top ten. Time point of the sample: persistent/refractory GD, antithyroid drugs over 5 years with positive TRAb. The TCR library was made from RNA that had been extracted from PBMCs in TRIzol. Sequences were derived from peripheral blood mononuclear cells (PBMCs), sampled when the disease was refractory, from a patient treated with antithyroid drugs. The receptor set was obtained from a female donor with Graves disease.

V usage is TRBV5-8 and J usage is TRBJ1-2, with D maybe TRBD1 (6 bases). Germline V CDR1 and CDR2: SGHTS, YDEGEE. V lost 6 bases and J 6 bases, leaving 15 bases between the germline ends. The CDR3 consists of 13 residues. The CDR3 loop is CASNSGVFDGYTF. The CDR3 bases are TGTGCCAGCAACTCAGGGGTTTTCGATGGCTACACCTTC.

This clonotype was detected only a few times. The CDR3 nucleotides are TGCAGCGTAGGACAGGGGGCTGTTGGCTACACCTTC. Amino acids: CSVGQGAVGYTF. The chain uses TRBV29-1 and TRBJ1-2, with TRBD1 matching 11 bases. Germline V gene lookup returns CDR1 SQVTM and CDR2 ANQGSEA. After removal of 6 bases from V and 7 bases from J, the junction contained 4 bases not matched to a gene. The CDR3 runs to 12 residues.

This clonotype was counted many times. The V and J genes are TRBV2 and TRBJ2-7; 10 nucleotides match TRBD1. The germline gives CDR1 SNHLY, CDR2 FYNNEI. The CDR3 is 14 amino acids. V shed 6 bases and J 4 bases; nucleotides not matched to a gene: 6. Here the CDR3 DNA reads TGTGCCAGCAGCGCCGGGACAGGGGCTTACGAGCAGTACTTC. It is translated as CASSAGTGAYEQYF. The whole variable domain, filled in from reference TRBV2 and TRBJ2-7, reads EPEVTQTPSHQVTQMGQEVILRCVPISNHLYFYWYRQILGQKVEFLVSFYNNEISEKSEIFDDQFSVERPDGSNFTLKIRSTKLEDSAMYFCASSAGTGAYEQYFGPGTRLTVT.

This clonotype came up a few times. The chain recombines TRBV5-6 with TRBJ2-7, with 14 positions matching TRBD2. V was pared by 4 bases and J by 6 bases, with 12 bases of the junction left unmatched. Germline V lookup: CDR1 SGHDT, CDR2 YYEEEE. The CDR3 has 17 residues. CDR3 protein: CASSQNTGTSGSGEQYF. For the CDR3, the DNA is TGTGCCAGCAGCCAAAACACGGGGACTAGCGGGAGCGGCGAGCAGTACTTC.

The chain couples TRBV11-2 to TRBJ2-7, with D unresolved. Germline loops: CDR1 SGHAT, CDR2 FQNNGV. V lost 4 bases and J 3 bases, leaving 7 bases between the germline ends. This CDR3 has 12 residues. In nucleotides, the CDR3 is TGTGCCAGCAGCTCTACTTTCTACGAGCAGTACTTC. The encoded protein is CASSSTFYEQYF.

Many counts were recorded for this clonotype. V gene TRBV9 combines with J gene TRBJ2-5; 13 bases align to TRBD2. Trimming removed 4 bases from V and 4 bases from J; junction bases left unmatched: 7. The CDR3 covers 16 residues. CDR1 is SGDLS and CDR2 is YYNGEE in the germline V gene. The CDR3 DNA reads as TGTGCCAGCAGCAACCGACTAGCGGGAGGTCGAGAGACCCAGTACTTC. Encoded protein: CASSNRLAGGRETQYF.

In this sample, this clonotype turned up many times. V is TRBV6-5 and J is TRBJ1-1; 8 nucleotides agree with TRBD1. Germline V gene data show CDR1 as MNHEY and CDR2 as SVGAGI. Unmatched junction bases numbered 2, after V lost 4 bases and J lost 1 base. The CDR3 runs 14 residues. The CDR3 coding sequence is TGTGCCAGCAGTTGGACAGGGACGAACACTGAAGCTTTCTTT. This sequence encodes CASSWTGTNTEAFF.

This clonotype was picked up a small number of times. The chain joins TRBV5-1 to TRBJ1-1; 8 bases align to TRBD1. The V gene end was trimmed by 4 bases and the J gene end by 7 bases; junction bases not matched to a gene: 9. This CDR3 contains 14 residues. Germline V gene data show CDR1 as SGHRS and CDR2 as YFSETQ. This chain's CDR3 is CASSLGQGGFEAFF. DNA for the CDR3: TGCGCCAGCAGCCTCGGACAGGGTGGGTTTGAAGCTTTCTTT.

This clonotype showed up many times. The rearrangement links TRBV27 to TRBJ1-2; D not certain. CDR1 is MNHEY and CDR2 is SMNVEV in the germline V gene (reference sequence). V was clipped by 3 bases and J by 3 bases, with 14 bases between them. The CDR3 has 15 residues. In DNA, the CDR3 is TGTGCCAGCAGTTTCGCGATCGATTCCTACTATGGCTACACCTTC. As protein: CASSFAIDSYYGYTF.

This rearrangement joins TRBV6-4 to TRBJ1-2; weak D call: TRBD1 (5 bases). V was clipped by 10 bases and J by 4 bases, with 13 bases between them. The CDR3 is 12 residues long. Germline V lookup: CDR1 MRHNA, CDR2 SNTAGT. CDR3 protein: CATKGKFYGYTF. The CDR3, as DNA: TGTGCCACCAAGGGGAAATTCTATGGCTACACCTTC.